Included here is one TCR beta chain sequence, with context. In the same sample, other DNA sequences code for this CDR3. Terminally differentiated effector memory CD45RA+ cells were left out of the naive CD8 fraction, which was CD45RO-negative and positively selected for CCR7. This entry comes from a study of shared clonotypes between healthy human individuals. The CDR3 loop spans 14 amino acids. CDR1 and CDR2 from the germline V gene are MNHEY and SVGAGI. V was shortened by 2 bases and J by 1 base, with 9 bases between the two germline ends. Profiled with immunoSEQ multiplex PCR; TCRdb holds only in-frame clones, not every one. The sample contains about 1,800,000 clones, about 94% of which appear only once.

The source material was naive CD8+ T cells sorted from blood. The TCR originated in a man between 18 and 29 years old in good health. V usage is TRBV6-5 and J usage is TRBJ2-7; a possible D gene is TRBD2 (5 bases). CDR3 loop: CASSYDRGSYEQYF. For the CDR3, the DNA is TGTGCCAGCAGTTACGACCGGGGTTCCTACGAGCAGTACTTC.